This T cell receptor (beta chain) was retrieved from a study of type 1 regulatory T cells. Turning to the study itself: T-allo10 is an in vitro-generated, Tr1-enriched CD4 T cell product specific for alloantigen.

One entry per CDR3 protein, called by TCRdb with MiXCR from the reads. The sample includes 60,000 to 80,000 distinct CDR3 sequences, about 60% seen only once; the top ten take about 8%. For this clonotype: Its matching antigen is unknown.

The graft donor-derived T-allo10 cells reportedly recognize host alloantigens, are anergic, and suppress alloantigen-specifically. The sample consisted of cultured T cells, either the whole culture or a sorted T cell fraction (not recorded which). Subset in this sample: Tr1-enriched cell product generated in vitro against host alloantigens. This TCR came from a human donor in good health.

The CDR3: CASSGPPPGQTYEQYF. In nucleotides, the CDR3 is TGCGCCAGCAGCGGACCCCCACCCGGACAGACCTACGAGCAGTACTTC. This chain joins TRBV5-1 and TRBJ2-7; tentatively, D is TRBD1 (6 bases). The germline V and J ends were trimmed by 4 bases and 2 bases, with 19 bases remaining between them. Germline V gene data show CDR1 as SGHRS and CDR2 as YFSETQ. This CDR3 contains 16 residues.